Listed below are T cell receptor beta chains from one sample, sequenced in a study of vaccination effects on CD4 cells after COVID-19. Here immunoSEQ multiplex PCR was the method, and the copy in TCRdb shows in-frame clones only, minus some. The sample lists tens of thousands of clones, about 72% occurring once. No antigen has been identified for these receptors. The sample in question was CD4+ T cells from PBMCs cultured with a peptide pool, obtained before COVID-19 vaccination. The source of these receptors is a human donor who had a prior SARS-CoV-2 infection. CDR3s include the opening cysteine and the closing phenylalanine or tryptophan. A D gene is named only where the DNA matches it firmly. Size is stated for part of the rows, as once, few or many counts, or as a class when the clone is expanded.

CDR3aa: CATMTGGWTGELFF
CDR3nt: TGTGCCACCATGACAGGGGGTTGGACCGGGGAGCTGTTTTTT
d_gene: TRBD1
v_gene: TRBV19
abundance: .
j_gene: TRBJ2-2

CDR3aa: CASSFSGRGTDTQYF
CDR3nt: TGTGCCAGCAGCTTCAGCGGGAGGGGCACAGATACGCAGTATTTT
d_gene: TRBD2
v_gene: TRBV13
abundance: .
j_gene: TRBJ2-3

CDR3aa: CASSSIGDRRRQETQYF
CDR3nt: TGTGCCAGCAGCTCGATAGGCGACAGGAGGAGACAAGAGACCCAGTACTTC
d_gene: .
v_gene: TRBV7-9
abundance: .
j_gene: TRBJ2-5

CDR3aa: CATSRTGTSGLYRGTGELFF
CDR3nt: TGTGCCACCAGCCGAACCGGGACTAGCGGCCTATATAGGGGCACCGGGGAGCTGTTTTTT
d_gene: TRBD2
v_gene: TRBV24-1
abundance: .
j_gene: TRBJ2-2

CDR3aa: CASSSRDSWYNNEQFF
CDR3nt: TGTGCCAGCAGCTCCCGGGACTCTTGGTACAACAATGAGCAGTTCTTC
d_gene: .
v_gene: TRBV11-3
abundance: .
j_gene: TRBJ2-1

CDR3aa: CASSSPGGRNIQYF
CDR3nt: TGTGCCAGTAGCTCCCCCGGGGGCCGAAACATTCAGTACTTC
d_gene: .
v_gene: TRBV19
abundance: .
j_gene: TRBJ2-4

CDR3aa: CASSLHTGTNTGELFF
CDR3nt: TGTGCCAGTAGCTTGCATACAGGAACGAACACCGGGGAGCTGTTTTTT
d_gene: .
v_gene: TRBV19
abundance: .
j_gene: TRBJ2-2

CDR3aa: CASSLGLAGDETQYF
CDR3nt: TGTGCCAGCAGCTTGGGGCTAGCGGGAGATGAGACCCAGTACTTC
d_gene: TRBD2
v_gene: TRBV11-3
abundance: .
j_gene: TRBJ2-5

CDR3aa: CASSLRGTRKGVAFF
CDR3nt: TGTGCCAGCAGCTTACGTGGGACCCGTAAAGGGGTAGCTTTCTTT
d_gene: .
v_gene: TRBV7-8
abundance: .
j_gene: TRBJ1-1

CDR3aa: CSAGDRRGYTF
CDR3nt: TGCAGTGCCGGGGACAGACGTGGCTACACCTTC
d_gene: TRBD1
v_gene: TRBV20-1
abundance: .
j_gene: TRBJ1-2

CDR3aa: CASSIFVGETQYF
CDR3nt: TGCGCCAGCTCAATCTTTGTGGGAGAGACCCAGTACTTC
d_gene: .
v_gene: TRBV5-1
abundance: .
j_gene: TRBJ2-5

CDR3aa: CASSLDRESEQYF
CDR3nt: TGTGCCAGCAGCTTAGATCGAGAATCCGAGCAGTACTTC
d_gene: .
v_gene: TRBV7-3
abundance: .
j_gene: TRBJ2-7

CDR3aa: CAWSPGGLNTEAFF
CDR3nt: TGTGCCTGGAGCCCAGGGGGCCTGAACACTGAAGCTTTCTTT
d_gene: TRBD1
v_gene: TRBV30
abundance: few
j_gene: TRBJ1-1

CDR3aa: CASRGTDNYGYTF
CDR3nt: TGTGCCAGCCGGGGGACGGATAACTATGGCTACACCTTC
d_gene: .
v_gene: TRBV19
abundance: .
j_gene: TRBJ1-2

CDR3aa: CASSLSGGAVETQYF
CDR3nt: TGTGCCAGCAGCCTAAGCGGGGGGGCCGTGGAGACCCAGTACTTC
d_gene: TRBD2
v_gene: TRBV9
abundance: .
j_gene: TRBJ2-5

CDR3aa: CASSPPGRLRRDGYTF
CDR3nt: TGTGCCAGCTCACCACCGGGGAGACTCAGAAGGGATGGCTACACCTTC
d_gene: .
v_gene: TRBV18
abundance: few
j_gene: TRBJ1-2

CDR3aa: CASSSPGLAGGLRSYNEQFF
CDR3nt: TGTGCCAGCAGCTCGCCGGGACTAGCGGGAGGACTTAGGTCCTACAATGAGCAGTTCTTC
d_gene: TRBD2
v_gene: TRBV11-3
abundance: few
j_gene: TRBJ2-1

CDR3aa: CASSPRRGGGTNEKLFF
CDR3nt: TGTGCCAGCTCACCACGTAGAGGGGGCGGAACTAATGAAAAACTGTTTTTT
d_gene: TRBD1
v_gene: TRBV18
abundance: .
j_gene: TRBJ1-4

CDR3aa: CASSLVVGAGDTQYF
CDR3nt: TGCGCCAGCAGCTTGGTTGTAGGGGCGGGAGATACGCAGTATTTT
d_gene: .
v_gene: TRBV5-1
abundance: once
j_gene: TRBJ2-3

CDR3aa: CASSLVAGPSYEQYF
CDR3nt: TGCGCCAGCAGCTTGGTCGCAGGGCCTTCCTACGAGCAGTACTTC
d_gene: .
v_gene: TRBV5-1
abundance: .
j_gene: TRBJ2-7

CDR3aa: CASSSGTSEETQYF
CDR3nt: TGCGCCAGCAGCTCCGGGACTAGCGAGGAGACCCAGTACTTC
d_gene: TRBD2
v_gene: TRBV5-1
abundance: .
j_gene: TRBJ2-5

CDR3aa: CASSLRVLSGANVLTF
CDR3nt: TGTGCCAGCAGCTTGAGGGTTCTCTCTGGGGCCAACGTCCTGACTTTC
d_gene: .
v_gene: TRBV7-2
abundance: few
j_gene: TRBJ2-6

CDR3aa: CASSPWDRGLAGELFF
CDR3nt: TGTGCCAGCAGCCCGTGGGACAGGGGGCTTGCCGGGGAGCTGTTTTTT
d_gene: TRBD1
v_gene: TRBV5-4
abundance: .
j_gene: TRBJ2-2

CDR3aa: CASTQEGGWPQHF
CDR3nt: TGTGCCAGCACCCAAGAGGGGGGGTGGCCCCAGCATTTT
d_gene: .
v_gene: TRBV7-9
abundance: .
j_gene: TRBJ1-5

CDR3aa: CASSQDTGGGSYGYTF
CDR3nt: TGTGCCAGCAGCCAAGATACAGGGGGCGGAAGCTATGGCTACACCTTC
d_gene: TRBD1
v_gene: TRBV3-1/TRBV3-2
abundance: .
j_gene: TRBJ1-2

CDR3aa: CASTYHDKGNEQFF
CDR3nt: TGTGCCAGCACTTACCACGACAAGGGGAATGAGCAGTTCTTC
d_gene: .
v_gene: TRBV6-2/TRBV6-3
abundance: .
j_gene: TRBJ2-1

CDR3aa: CASRVVYYTDTQYF
CDR3nt: TGTGCCAGCAGGGTGGTCTACTACACAGATACGCAGTATTTT
d_gene: .
v_gene: TRBV2
abundance: .
j_gene: TRBJ2-3

CDR3aa: CASSLLIGYTGELFF
CDR3nt: TGTGCCAGCAGCTTACTCATAGGGTACACCGGGGAGCTGTTTTTT
d_gene: .
v_gene: TRBV7-9
abundance: once
j_gene: TRBJ2-2

CDR3aa: CAISDSDGNQETQYF
CDR3nt: TGTGCCATCAGTGACTCGGACGGTAATCAAGAGACCCAGTACTTC
d_gene: .
v_gene: TRBV10-3
abundance: .
j_gene: TRBJ2-5

CDR3aa: CASSSRSSQDTQYF
CDR3nt: TGTGCCAGCAGCTCCCGTAGCAGCCAAGATACGCAGTATTTT
d_gene: .
v_gene: TRBV11-3
abundance: .
j_gene: TRBJ2-3

CDR3aa: CASRPPGLVFSETQYF
CDR3nt: TGTGCCAGCAGGCCGCCGGGACTAGTGTTTTCGGAGACCCAGTACTTC
d_gene: TRBD2
v_gene: TRBV6-6
abundance: .
j_gene: TRBJ2-5